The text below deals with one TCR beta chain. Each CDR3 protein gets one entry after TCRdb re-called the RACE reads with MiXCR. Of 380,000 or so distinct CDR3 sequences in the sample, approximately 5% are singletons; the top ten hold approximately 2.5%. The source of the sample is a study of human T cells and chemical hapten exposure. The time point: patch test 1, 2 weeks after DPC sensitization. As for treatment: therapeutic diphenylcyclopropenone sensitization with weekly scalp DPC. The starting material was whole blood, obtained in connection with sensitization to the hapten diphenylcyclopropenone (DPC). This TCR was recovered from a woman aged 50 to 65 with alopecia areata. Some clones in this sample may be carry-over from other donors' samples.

The CDR3 nucleotides read TGTGCCAGCAGTTTTCTGGACAGGGTAAACGGTCAGCCCCAGCATTTT. As protein: CASSFLDRVNGQPQHF. The rearrangement joins TRBV12-3 or TRBV12-4 to TRBJ1-5; 8 bases fit TRBD1. Trimming at V came to 3 bases and at J to 6 bases, leaving 10 bases not matched to a gene. The CDR3 has 16 amino acids.